This is a list of T cell receptor beta chains from one sample in a study of read filtering for tumor transcriptome and immune sequencing. TCRdb ran MiXCR on the reads and lists one entry per CDR3 protein. The sample lists more than 100,000 distinct CDR3 sequences, around 13% occurring once. The sequencing input was a population of CD138-negative cells sorted from bone marrow. Every receptor here comes from a donor over 35 with multiple myeloma. The conserved cysteine and the conserved F or W are not part of the CDR3 here. The order of the fields is D gene, V gene, clone size, CDR3 protein. A D gene is named only where the DNA matches it firmly. A row's size may be missing; if present it is once, few, many or a size class.

>-|TRBV20-1|many
SAPRHLNTEAF
>TRBD2|TRBV12-3/TRBV12-4|many
ASKGLAVHEQY
>-|TRBV6-1|many
ASSRLAGELF
>TRBD2|TRBV3-1|few
ASSQDRAGGPDTQY
>-|TRBV4-1|-
ASSPSELPGNTIY
>TRBD1|TRBV10-2|many
ASSGDRGSDGYT
>-|TRBV15|-
ATSRGPVGLLGQL
>-|TRBV12-3/TRBV12-4|-
SSSLDPGAYTGELF
>TRBD2|TRBV20-1|many
SASRTSGLNSETQY
>-|TRBV20-1|many
SATKQGTGANVLT
>TRBD1|TRBV7-2|few
ASSLRTGRPNQPQH
>-|TRBV5-6|many
ASSSLRGGPYNEQF
>-|TRBV10-3|-
AISEVALGTGGLF
>TRBD2|TRBV19|many
ASRPGGTGELF
>TRBD2|TRBV7-8|-
ASSSRTSGSYEQY
>TRBD1|TRBV20-1|many
SARDWTGRYEQY
>TRBD2|TRBV7-2|many
ASSYTRRLAGEGGTGELF
>TRBD1|TRBV19|-
ASRIGLDRATDTQY
>-|TRBV21-1|many
ASSKPPPGGWEQY
>TRBD1|TRBV18|few
ASSPLGQATSGNTIY
>-|TRBV2|many
AIDPPGGFYNEQF
>TRBD2|TRBV5-1|few
ASSPGTTTDTQY
>-|TRBV11-2|-
ASSFRGTSTDTQY
>-|TRBV11-2|many
ASSLNPDNYGYT
>TRBD2|TRBV11-1|few
ASSNSGSSYNEQF
>-|TRBV7-2|many
ASSLGLKATQY
>-|TRBV5-1|many
ASSLDRNYGYT
>-|TRBV29-1|many
SGGRVSDTQY
>-|TRBV30|few
AWSENYEQY
>-|TRBV5-1|many
ASSLGVYSNQPQH
>-|TRBV12-3/TRBV12-4|-
ASSLVHSGELF
>-|TRBV5-1|-
ASSLDWTTVGELL
>TRBD2|TRBV7-2|many
ASSLRFGGITDTQY
>-|TRBV5-1|many
ASSWGARGELF
>-|TRBV7-2|many
ASSLAGRVPNEQY
>-|TRBV3-1|-
ASSQEAGQSYNEQF
>-|TRBV3-1|many
ASSLYIGYNEQF
>-|TRBV10-3|many
AIRRTVGAYNEQF
>-|TRBV11-1|many
ASSWGQAAAEQF
>-|TRBV30|-
AWRRRGSGHT
>-|TRBV12-5|many
ASVLYQNTEAF
>TRBD2|TRBV2|many
ASSWTSGDNEQF
>TRBD1|TRBV28|many
ASSSPPGTGAANEKLF
>-|TRBV6-6|many
ASILTGGTEAF
>TRBD2|TRBV24-1|few
ATSSGSQGSYNEQF
>TRBD2|TRBV6-2/TRBV6-3|few
ASRSGGYNEQF
>TRBD1|TRBV5-6|many
ASSLEGQGSIQY
>-|TRBV12-3/TRBV12-4|few
ASSSQGHTEAF